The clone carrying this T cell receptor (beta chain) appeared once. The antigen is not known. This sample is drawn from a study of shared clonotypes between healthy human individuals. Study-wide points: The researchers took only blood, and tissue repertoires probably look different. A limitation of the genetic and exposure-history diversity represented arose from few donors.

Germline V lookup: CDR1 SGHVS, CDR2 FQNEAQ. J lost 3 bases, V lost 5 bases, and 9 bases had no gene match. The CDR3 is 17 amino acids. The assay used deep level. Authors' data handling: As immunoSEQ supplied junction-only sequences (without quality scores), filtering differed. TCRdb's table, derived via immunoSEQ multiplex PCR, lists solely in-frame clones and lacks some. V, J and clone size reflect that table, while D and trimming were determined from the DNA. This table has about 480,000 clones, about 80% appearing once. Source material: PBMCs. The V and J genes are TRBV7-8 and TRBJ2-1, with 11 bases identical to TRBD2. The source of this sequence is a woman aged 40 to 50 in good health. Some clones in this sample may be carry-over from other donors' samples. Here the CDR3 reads CASSPLAGGPGYNEQFF. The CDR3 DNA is TGTGCCAGCAGCCCCCTAGCGGGAGGTCCGGGCTACAATGAGCAGTTCTTC.